This TCR beta chain was documented in a study of cytomegalovirus exposure and HLA in healthy donors. Study-wide findings and caveats: For most TCR sequences rarity was the rule, although some public TCRs occurred in many donors. Later analysis found that TCR beta chains associated with HLA were more clonally expanded than other, equally common chains.

Those who donated were healthy bone marrow donors. Points on this clone: Its matching antigen is unknown.

Vbeta (60) and Jbeta (13) primers were used in the PCR. Assay used: immunoSEQ multiplex PCR; TCRdb lists only in-frame clones, some missing. Of under 200,000 clones listed, 86% were seen once; the top ten hold around 0.3%. The CDR3 spans 18 residues. The V gene lost 3 bases and the J gene lost 6 bases, with 23 bases spanning the gap. The germline V gene encodes CDR1 SGHVS and CDR2 FQNEAQ. The chain has TRBV7-8 and TRBJ2-2, with D possibly TRBD2 on 7 matching bases. The clonotype originates from a woman under 40 in good health and CMV-seronegative. The source material was PBMCs. The DNA for the CDR3 is TGTGCCAGCAGCTTTCCCAAAGGGTCGGGGGGCGCATCCGGGGAGCTGTTTTTT. This gives the protein CASSFPKGSGGASGELFF. The full variable domain, its missing parts supplied by reference TRBV7-8 and TRBJ2-2, is GAGVSQSPRYKVAKRGQDVALRCDPISGHVSLFWYQQALGQGPEFLTYFQNEAQLDKSGLPSDRFFAERPEGSVSTLKIQRTQQEDSAVYLCASSFPKGSGGASGELFFGEGSRLTVL.